This T cell receptor (beta chain) emerged from a study of Ad26.COV2.S vaccination and SARS-CoV-2 variants. Broader study findings: Substantial response breadth was reportedly seen for spike-specific CD8+ and CD4+ T cells after vaccination. Researchers cautioned that TCR breadth and depth analyses may have underestimated total T cell responses. People who got the vaccine had more spike-specific TCR breadth than people who got placebo. Comparability of non-spike TCR breadth was observed across vaccine and placebo recipients.

To note about this clone: Its target is not known.

Here immunoSEQ multiplex PCR was the method, and the copy in TCRdb shows in-frame clones only, minus some. Counted here are about 140,000 clones, around 86% occurring once; the ten biggest clones make up approximately 5%. Here the sequenced sample was peripheral blood, taken after recovery from COVID-19. The sequence came from a human donor who had recovered from COVID-19.

CDR3: CASSVQGDTGELFF. The CDR3 DNA is TGTGCCAGCAGCGTACAGGGGGACACCGGGGAGCTGTTTTTT. V usage is TRBV9 and J usage is TRBJ2-2; 7 bases match TRBD1. Germline V CDR1 and CDR2: SGDLS, YYNGEE. There are 14 residues in the CDR3. V lost 1 base, J lost 3 bases, and 0 bases stayed unmatched.